This is a list of T cell receptor beta chains from one sample in a study of T cell responses to AZD1222 COVID-19 vaccine. TCRdb keeps only in-frame clones here, not all; method: immunoSEQ multiplex PCR. The sample has around 180,000 clones, around 87% seen once; the top ten hold approximately 2.5%. This sample comprised peripheral blood, obtained on day 0 of MenACWY control vaccination. The receptors shown here come from an adult in good health. Both conserved end residues are part of each CDR3. The D gene is left open where the match is weak. Clone size is shown for a subset of rows, as once, few, many or a class of expanded clone.

-	TRBV7-9	-	TRBJ1-3	CASSLLQGAGNTIYF	TGTGCCAGCAGCTTACTACAGGGCGCTGGAAACACCATATATTTT
-	TRBV7-2	-	TRBJ2-7	CASSPRRVGHRWEQYF	TGTGCCAGCAGCCCCCGGAGGGTAGGGCACCGATGGGAGCAGTACTTC
-	TRBV4-1	-	TRBJ1-4	CASSKGGTNEKLFF	TGCGCCAGCAGCAAGGGGGGCACTAATGAAAAACTGTTTTTT
TRBD2	TRBV18	-	TRBJ2-1	CASSPPGGSSYNEQFF	TGTGCCAGCTCACCTCCCGGCGGGAGCTCCTACAATGAGCAGTTCTTC
TRBD2	TRBV28	-	TRBJ2-1	CASSPARTSGHNEQFF	TGTGCCAGCAGCCCGGCAAGGACTAGCGGGCATAATGAGCAGTTCTTC
TRBD1	TRBV28	-	TRBJ1-4	CASSLTGATNEKLFF	TGTGCCAGCAGTTTAACAGGGGCAACTAATGAAAAACTGTTTTTT
TRBD1	TRBV10-3	-	TRBJ1-2	CAASKEGTASYGYTF	TGTGCCGCTTCGAAAGAAGGGACAGCGAGCTATGGCTACACCTTC
-	TRBV28	-	TRBJ1-3	CASSSQGIGNTIYF	TGTGCCAGCAGTTCGCAGGGGATCGGAAACACCATATATTTT
-	TRBV28	once	TRBJ1-1	CASSLTDAWGGDTEAFF	TGTGCCAGCAGTTTAACGGACGCCTGGGGAGGGGACACTGAAGCTTTCTTT
-	TRBV2	-	TRBJ2-7	CASSDSDSYEQYF	TGTGCCAGCAGTGACTCCGACTCTTACGAGCAGTACTTC
-	TRBV2	once	TRBJ1-5	CASRQTDSNQPQHF	TGTGCCAGCAGACAGACAGATAGCAATCAGCCCCAGCATTTT
-	TRBV28	-	TRBJ2-3	CASSYRVGADTQYF	TGTGCCAGCAGTTATAGAGTAGGGGCAGATACGCAGTATTTT
-	TRBV11-2	-	TRBJ2-3	CASSRAVGDTDTQYF	TGTGCCAGCAGTCGAGCAGTGGGGGACACAGATACGCAGTATTTT
-	TRBV28	once	TRBJ2-2	CASSPRRGVNTGELFF	TGTGCCAGCAGTCCAAGGCGGGGAGTCAACACCGGGGAGCTGTTTTTT
TRBD2	TRBV28	-	TRBJ2-5	CASSSGLAGVGETQYF	TGTGCCAGCAGTTCGGGACTAGCGGGGGTGGGGGAGACCCAGTACTTC
TRBD2	TRBV6-4	-	TRBJ2-5	CASSPGLAGEKQETQYF	TGTGCCAGCAGTCCGGGACTAGCGGGGGAAAAGCAAGAGACCCAGTACTTC
-	TRBV6-2/TRBV6-3	-	TRBJ2-7	CASSLTGTSYEQYF	TGTGCCAGCAGTTTGACAGGAACCTCCTACGAGCAGTACTTC
TRBD1	TRBV11-3	-	TRBJ2-2	CASRGTGGQAGELFF	TGTGCCAGCAGAGGGACAGGGGGCCAAGCCGGGGAGCTGTTTTTT
-	TRBV7-6	-	TRBJ2-1	CASSLGTNRGLGEQFF	TGTGCCAGCAGCTTAGGCACAAACAGGGGACTGGGGGAGCAGTTCTTC
-	TRBV12-2	-	TRBJ2-7	CASRLEVPGSYEQYF	TGTGCAAGTCGCTTAGAGGTGCCTGGGAGCTACGAGCAGTACTTC
-	TRBV4-2	once	TRBJ2-6	CASSQEGAGANVLTF	TGTGCCAGCAGCCAAGAAGGAGCAGGGGCCAACGTCCTGACTTTC
TRBD2	TRBV2	-	TRBJ2-3	CASSLTSGGPWTDTQYF	TGTGCCAGCAGCTTAACCTCGGGGGGGCCTTGGACAGATACGCAGTATTTT
TRBD1	TRBV6-5	-	TRBJ1-6	CASEWGQGSSPLHF	TGTGCCAGCGAGTGGGGACAGGGTTCTTCACCCCTCCACTTT
-	TRBV4-1	-	TRBJ1-1	CASSPGGNTEAFF	TGCGCCAGCAGCCCAGGTGGAAACACTGAAGCTTTCTTT
-	TRBV19	few	TRBJ2-7	CASSPSVGEQYF	TGTGCCAGTAGTCCGTCGGTTGGTGAGCAGTACTTC
-	TRBV6-6	-	TRBJ1-2	CASSPDFYGYTF	TGTGCCAGCAGTCCGGATTTCTATGGCTACACCTTC
-	TRBV3-1/TRBV3-2	-	TRBJ2-1	CASSQEGSVEMYNEQFF	TGTGCCAGCAGCCAAGAGGGTAGCGTTGAGATGTACAATGAGCAGTTCTTC
-	TRBV19	-	TRBJ2-2	CASSIEAGAGELFF	TGTGCCAGTAGTATAGAGGCAGGCGCTGGGGAGCTGTTTTTT
-	TRBV18	-	TRBJ1-5	CASSSTQNQPQHF	TGTGCCAGCTCCTCGACCCAGAATCAGCCCCAGCATTTT
TRBD1	TRBV19	-	TRBJ1-5	CASSTTDRGGYQPQHF	TGTGCCAGTAGTACTACGGACAGGGGCGGTTATCAGCCCCAGCATTTT
TRBD2	TRBV19	-	TRBJ2-7	CASSTRLAGVYEQYF	TGTGCCAGTAGTACCCGTTTAGCGGGGGTCTACGAGCAGTACTTC
TRBD1	TRBV19	-	TRBJ1-5	CASTYGQGGSQPQHF	TGTGCCAGTACTTACGGACAGGGAGGGAGTCAGCCCCAGCATTTT
TRBD1	TRBV4-3	-	TRBJ1-6	CASSYQGGYNSPLHF	TGCGCCAGCAGCTACCAGGGGGGTTATAATTCACCCCTCCACTTT
TRBD2	TRBV4-3	-	TRBJ2-3	CASSQEKRLAGSPQYF	TGCGCCAGCAGCCAAGAGAAACGACTAGCGGGGTCCCCGCAGTATTTT
TRBD2	TRBV27	once	TRBJ2-7	CASSLSGRPFYEQYF	TGTGCCAGCAGTTTGAGCGGGAGACCCTTCTACGAGCAGTACTTC
-	TRBV29-1	-	TRBJ1-2	CSVETAYGYTF	TGCAGCGTCGAGACAGCATATGGCTACACCTTC
-	TRBV7-8	-	TRBJ2-7	CASSWWAGGTYEQYF	TGTGCCAGCAGCTGGTGGGCAGGGGGGACCTACGAGCAGTACTTC
-	TRBV10-3	-	TRBJ2-3	CAISEETDTQYF	TGTGCCATCAGTGAGGAGACAGATACGCAGTATTTT
-	TRBV6-5	-	TRBJ2-6	CASSFDGYSGANVLTF	TGTGCCAGCAGTTTTGACGGCTACTCTGGGGCCAACGTCCTGACTTTC
TRBD1	TRBV7-2	-	TRBJ2-1	CASSTTGSSYNEQFF	TGTGCCAGCAGCACGACAGGGTCCTCCTACAATGAGCAGTTCTTC
-	TRBV10-3	-	TRBJ2-7	CAISEIRDEQYF	TGTGCCATCAGTGAGATCCGGGACGAGCAGTACTTC
TRBD1	TRBV6-5	-	TRBJ2-7	CASRGAGGAYEQYF	TGTGCCAGCAGGGGGGCAGGGGGTGCCTACGAGCAGTACTTC
-	TRBV28	-	TRBJ1-2	CASRSRVLGGYTF	TGTGCCAGCAGGTCCAGGGTATTGGGCGGCTACACCTTC
-	TRBV3-1/TRBV3-2	-	TRBJ2-2	CASRGDTGELFF	TGTGCCAGCAGGGGGGACACCGGGGAGCTGTTTTTT
TRBD1	TRBV6-6	-	TRBJ2-7	CASRAGTGLYEQYF	TGTGCCAGCAGGGCCGGGACAGGGCTCTACGAGCAGTACTTC
-	TRBV28	few	TRBJ2-1	CASSFPGMGSNEQFF	TGTGCCAGCAGTTTCCCGGGGATGGGTTCCAATGAGCAGTTCTTC
-	TRBV30	once	TRBJ1-4	CAWSVRARVLF	TGTGCCTGGAGTGTACGGGCCAGGGTTCTTTTT
-	TRBV19	few	TRBJ1-2	CASSRGPDYGYTF	TGTGCCAGTAGTAGGGGACCCGACTATGGCTACACCTTC
-	TRBV6-2/TRBV6-3	-	TRBJ2-7	CASSSDSAYEQYF	TGTGCCAGCAGTTCGGACAGCGCCTACGAGCAGTACTTC
-	TRBV4-1	-	TRBJ1-4	CASSPGPPEGLKEKLFF	TGCGCCAGCAGCCCCGGGCCTCCGGAGGGTTTAAAGGAAAAACTGTTTTTT
TRBD2	TRBV3-1/TRBV3-2	few	TRBJ2-7	CASSQSLGLAGIPYEQYF	TGTGCCAGCAGCCAATCGCTGGGACTAGCGGGGATCCCCTACGAGCAGTACTTC
-	TRBV30	-	TRBJ2-4	CAWSPPAKNIQYF	TGTGCCTGGAGTCCGCCAGCCAAAAACATTCAGTACTTC